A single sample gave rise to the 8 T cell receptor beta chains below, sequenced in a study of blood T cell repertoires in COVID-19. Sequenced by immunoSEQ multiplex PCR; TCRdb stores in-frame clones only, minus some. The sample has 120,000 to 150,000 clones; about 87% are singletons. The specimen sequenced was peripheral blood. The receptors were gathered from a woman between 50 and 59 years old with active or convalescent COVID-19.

CDR3 loop: CATTQGRHTDTQYF. The CDR3 DNA reads TGCGCCACCACCCAGGGAAGACACACAGATACGCAGTATTTT. This chain joins TRBV5-1 and TRBJ2-3; maybe TRBD1 (5 bases). This CDR3 is 14 amino acids long. Looked up from germline, CDR1 is SGHRS and CDR2 is YFSETQ. Trimming removed 9 bases from V and 2 bases from J, with 16 bases in between.

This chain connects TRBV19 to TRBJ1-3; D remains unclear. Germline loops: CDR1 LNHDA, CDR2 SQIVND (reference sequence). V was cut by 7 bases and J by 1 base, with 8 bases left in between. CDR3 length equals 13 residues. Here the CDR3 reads CASTSASGNTIYF. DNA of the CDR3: TGTGCCAGTACTTCCGCGTCTGGAAACACCATATATTTT.

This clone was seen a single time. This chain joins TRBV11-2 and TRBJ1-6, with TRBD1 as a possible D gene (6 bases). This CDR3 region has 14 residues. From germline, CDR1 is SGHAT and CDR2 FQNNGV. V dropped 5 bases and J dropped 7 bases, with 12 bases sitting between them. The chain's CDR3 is CASSIRDTNSPLHF. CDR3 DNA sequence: TGTGCCAGCAGCATCCGGGACACAAATTCACCCCTCCACTTT.

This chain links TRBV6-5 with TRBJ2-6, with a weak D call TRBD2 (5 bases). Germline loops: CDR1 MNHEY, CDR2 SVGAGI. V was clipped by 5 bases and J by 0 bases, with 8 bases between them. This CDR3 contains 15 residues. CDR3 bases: TGTGCCAGCAGTCCTCGGGGCTCTGGGGCCAACGTCCTGACTTTC. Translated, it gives CASSPRGSGANVLTF.

In DNA form, the CDR3 reads TGTGCCAGCAGCCGCGGGGGTTTCGGGAGGAAAACTAATGAAAAACTGTTTTTT. Amino acid sequence: CASSRGGFGRKTNEKLFF. V usage is TRBV14 and J usage is TRBJ1-4; TRBD1 is a possible D gene (5 bases). Germline V gene sequence: CDR1 SGHDN, CDR2 FVKESK. V was pared by 4 bases and J by 1 base, with 19 bases between. The CDR3 consists of 18 residues.

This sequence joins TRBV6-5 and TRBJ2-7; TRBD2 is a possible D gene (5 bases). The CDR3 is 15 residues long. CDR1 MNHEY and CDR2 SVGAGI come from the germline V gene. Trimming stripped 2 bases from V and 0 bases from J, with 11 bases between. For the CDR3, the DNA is TGTGCCAGCAGTTACAGCGGAAAACGCTCCTACGAGCAGTACTTC. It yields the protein CASSYSGKRSYEQYF.

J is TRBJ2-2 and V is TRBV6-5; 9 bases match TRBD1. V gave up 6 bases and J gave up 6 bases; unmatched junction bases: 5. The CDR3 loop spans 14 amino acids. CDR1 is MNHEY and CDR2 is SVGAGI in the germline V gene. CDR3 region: CASSLDRGAGELFF. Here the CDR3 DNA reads TGTGCCAGCAGCCTAGACAGGGGGGCCGGGGAGCTGTTTTTT.

CDR3 protein: CASSQVPGRGGETQYF. CDR3 bases: TGTGCCAGCAGCCAAGTCCCCGGGAGGGGAGGGGAGACCCAGTACTTC. This chain uses TRBV4-2 with TRBJ2-5; 8 bases agree with TRBD2. From germline, CDR1 is LGHNA and CDR2 YNFKEQ. The trim removed 1 base at V and 5 bases at J, leaving 9 bases unmatched. There are 16 residues in the CDR3.